This is a list of T cell receptor beta chains from one sample in a study of chemoradiotherapy in HPV16-positive cancers. Profiled with immunoSEQ multiplex PCR; TCRdb holds only in-frame clones, not every one. In the table there are roughly 10,000 clones, approximately 69% of which are singletons. Sample acquisition took place from a patient who underwent chemoradiotherapy. The receptors shown here come from a human donor with HPV-associated anogenital cancer. Both conserved end residues are part of each CDR3. The D gene is left open where the match is weak. Size is stated for part of the rows, as once, few or many counts, or as a class when the clone is expanded.

clone_size	v_call	j_call	d_call	cdr3_nt	cdr3_aa
NA	TRBV18	TRBJ1-1	TRBD1	TGTGCCAGCTCGTCTCAGGGGGCGCGGATCGTGAACACTGAAGCTTTCTTT	CASSSQGARIVNTEAFF
NA	TRBV6-1	TRBJ2-7	NA	TGTGCCAGCAGTGGGGGACCCCCCTACGAGCAGTACTTC	CASSGGPPYEQYF
NA	TRBV5-1	TRBJ1-1	TRBD1	TGCGCCAGCAGCTCCGGCACAGGGGGAATTGAAGCTTTCTTT	CASSSGTGGIEAFF
NA	TRBV7-9	TRBJ2-1	TRBD1	TGTGCCAGCAGCTGGGGAGACAGGGTCTCTAACAATGAGCAGTTCTTC	CASSWGDRVSNNEQFF
NA	TRBV20-1	TRBJ1-4	NA	TGCAGTGCTAGAGCTAATGAAAAACTGTTTTTT	CSARANEKLFF
NA	TRBV7-9	TRBJ2-7	TRBD1	TGTGCCAGCAGCTTGACAGGGGACGAGCAGTACTTC	CASSLTGDEQYF
NA	TRBV4-3	TRBJ1-5	NA	TGCGCCAGCAGCCAACCCCCTTACCAGCCCCAGCATTTT	CASSQPPYQPQHF
NA	TRBV4-3	TRBJ2-7	TRBD2	TGCGCCAGCAGCCAAGGGGCCGCGGGAGAATCCGAGCAGTACTTC	CASSQGAAGESEQYF
few	TRBV6-5	TRBJ1-5	NA	TGTGCCAGCAGCCCAGCGGGGGGTCCCAATCAGCCCCAGCATTTT	CASSPAGGPNQPQHF
NA	TRBV29-1	TRBJ1-2	TRBD1	TGCAGCGTTGAGAAACAGGGGAGTCCCTATGGCTACACCTTC	CSVEKQGSPYGYTF
NA	TRBV4-3	TRBJ1-1	TRBD1	TGCGCCAGCAGCCAAGATCCCAGGGGGGAAGCTTTCTTT	CASSQDPRGEAFF
NA	TRBV19	TRBJ2-6	TRBD1	TGTGCCAGTAATGGACAGGAAATAAACTCTGGGGCCAACGTCCTGACTTTC	CASNGQEINSGANVLTF
NA	TRBV5-1	TRBJ2-2	NA	TGCGCCAGCAGCCTGCAACCCCTGACAGGCGCCGGGGAGCTGTTTTTT	CASSLQPLTGAGELFF
once	TRBV29-1	TRBJ2-7	TRBD1	TGCAGCGTTGAAGAGGGGGACAGCCCGGGCCCCTACGAGCAGTACTTC	CSVEEGDSPGPYEQYF
NA	TRBV7-7	TRBJ1-1	NA	TGTGCTAGCAGCCAACAGGGTGGGGCTGAAGCTTTCTTT	CASSQQGGAEAFF
NA	TRBV11-3	TRBJ2-4	NA	TGTGCCAGCAGCTTAGCCCCCGACAGTTACAAAAACATTCAGTACTTC	CASSLAPDSYKNIQYF
NA	TRBV18	TRBJ2-1	NA	TGTGCCAGCTCACCACAGGCAGAGCAGTTCTTC	CASSPQAEQFF
NA	TRBV9	TRBJ1-2	TRBD1	TGTGCCAGCAGCTCTAGGACAGGGCTCGTCGGCTACACCTTC	CASSSRTGLVGYTF
NA	TRBV7-2	TRBJ1-1	NA	TGTGCCAGCAGCTTAGAGGCAGGTGAAGTAGCTTTCTTT	CASSLEAGEVAFF
NA	TRBV4-1	TRBJ1-5	NA	TGCGCCAGCAGCCAAGAGTCCCCTGCCAGGGGAATTCAGCCCCAGCATTTT	CASSQESPARGIQPQHF
once	TRBV29-1	TRBJ2-3	TRBD2	TGCAGCGTTCCTCTAGCGGGGAAACCCGCAGCGGATACGCAGTATTTT	CSVPLAGKPAADTQYF
NA	TRBV6-1	TRBJ2-2	NA	TGTGCCAGCAGTGAAGATGTCAGGGTATATACCGGGGAGCTGTTTTTT	CASSEDVRVYTGELFF
NA	TRBV6-6	TRBJ1-5	TRBD1	TGTGCCAGCAGAGACGGGACAGGTGGAGCTACGCCCCAGCATTTT	CASRDGTGGATPQHF
NA	TRBV5-4	TRBJ1-1	NA	TGTGCCAGCAGCTCGTACAGGGAATACACTGAAGCTTTCTTT	CASSSYREYTEAFF
NA	TRBV5-1	TRBJ2-4	TRBD2	TGCGCCAGCAGCTTGGGAGGTAGCGGGAGGGCCAACATTCAGTACTTC	CASSLGGSGRANIQYF
NA	TRBV6-1	TRBJ1-4	TRBD1	TGTGCCAGCAGGGGTCCCGGGACAGGTTCAAAACTGTTTTTT	CASRGPGTGSKLFF
once	TRBV11-2	TRBJ2-5	TRBD2	TGTGCCAGCAGCCAGGGGACTAGCGGGAGGGAGACCCAGTACTTC	CASSQGTSGRETQYF
NA	TRBV7-2	TRBJ2-2	NA	TGTGCCAGCAGCTTAGTGAGGACCGGGGAGCTGTTTTTT	CASSLVRTGELFF
NA	TRBV7-8	TRBJ1-1	TRBD1	TGTGCCAGCAGCTTAGCTCTGACAGGGCGTTGGACTGAAGCTTTCTTT	CASSLALTGRWTEAFF
NA	TRBV5-1	TRBJ1-4	TRBD1	TGCGCCAGTAGACAGGGGGCGGCAACTAATGAAAAACTGTTTTTT	CASRQGAATNEKLFF
few	TRBV9	TRBJ1-5	NA	TGTGCCAGCAGCTCAGTCGGACATGGGGATCAGCCCCAGCATTTT	CASSSVGHGDQPQHF
few	TRBV19	TRBJ2-2	NA	TGTGCCAGTAGTCCACGGACGAACACCGGGGAGCTGTTTTTT	CASSPRTNTGELFF
NA	TRBV27	TRBJ2-7	TRBD2	TGTGCCAGCAGCCGATCGCTGGCGTGGACTAGCGGGACTTACGAGCAGTACTTC	CASSRSLAWTSGTYEQYF
NA	TRBV5-4	TRBJ1-5	NA	TGTGCCAGCAGCTTGTGGGGCGTAGATAGCAATCAGCCCCAGCATTTT	CASSLWGVDSNQPQHF
NA	TRBV18	TRBJ1-3	NA	TGTGCCAGCTCCCCGTACCAGAACGGGGACACCATATATTTT	CASSPYQNGDTIYF
NA	TRBV28	TRBJ2-7	TRBD2	TGTGCCAGCACCCGGGAGGACTCCTACGAGCAGTACTTC	CASTREDSYEQYF
hyperexpanded	TRBV27	TRBJ1-1	NA	TGTGCCACCATCGGGAACACTGAAGCTTTCTTT	CATIGNTEAFF
NA	TRBV29-1	TRBJ1-3	NA	TGCAGCGTTGGAGTGGGACGCTCTGGAAACACCATATATTTT	CSVGVGRSGNTIYF
NA	TRBV19	TRBJ2-5	NA	TGTGCCAGTAGTAACCCATGGAACGTTCGGGAGACCCAGTACTTC	CASSNPWNVRETQYF
once	TRBV5-4	TRBJ2-3	NA	TGTGCCAGCAGCTCTAGGGGGGATACGCAGTATTTT	CASSSRGDTQYF
few	TRBV29-1	TRBJ2-3	NA	TGCAGCGGGACTACCCAACTCACAGATACGCAGTATTTT	CSGTTQLTDTQYF
NA	TRBV7-2	TRBJ2-3	NA	TGTGCCAGCAGTTCTACCCCGGGGGATACGCAGTATTTT	CASSSTPGDTQYF
once	TRBV7-9	TRBJ2-2	NA	TGTGCCAGTCGGCGTAAGGCAAGCCTCCACGGGGAGCTGTTTTTT	CASRRKASLHGELFF
NA	TRBV19	TRBJ1-1	NA	TGTGCCAGTAGTGGAATAAGGGGCACTGAAGCTTTCTTT	CASSGIRGTEAFF
few	TRBV7-2	TRBJ2-3	TRBD2	TGTGCCAGCAGCCCTACTAGCGCAATTCAGGATACGCAGTATTTT	CASSPTSAIQDTQYF
NA	TRBV7-9	TRBJ2-3	NA	TGTGCCAGCAGCTTAGTGGCGGGGGCCTTAACAGATACGCAGTATTTT	CASSLVAGALTDTQYF
once	TRBV15	TRBJ1-2	NA	TGTGCCACCAGCAGAGCAGCTAACTATGGCTACACCTTC	CATSRAANYGYTF
NA	TRBV7-9	TRBJ2-1	TRBD2	TGTGCCAGCAGCCCAAGGACTAGCGGGAAGGCGACCTCCTACAATGAGCAGTTCTTC	CASSPRTSGKATSYNEQFF
NA	TRBV7-9	TRBJ1-2	NA	TGTGCCAGCTGGGGGAGGGTCGGTGGCTACACCTTC	CASWGRVGGYTF
few	TRBV10-1	TRBJ2-3	TRBD1	TGCGCCAGCAGTGAGGACAGGGGCAGAACAGATACGCAGTATTTT	CASSEDRGRTDTQYF
NA	TRBV7-8	TRBJ1-5	NA	TGTGCCAGTGTGCCTGGGTTGGGTTACAATCAGCCCCAGCATTTT	CASVPGLGYNQPQHF
NA	TRBV28	TRBJ2-5	NA	TGTGCCAGCAGGACTCCCCAAGAGACCCAGTACTTC	CASRTPQETQYF
few	TRBV9	TRBJ2-7	TRBD1	TGTGCCAGCAGCGCCCAGGGGGCCTACGAGCAGTACTTC	CASSAQGAYEQYF
NA	TRBV6-4	TRBJ1-6	NA	TGTGCCAGCAGTGACTCGGAGAATTCACCCCTCCACTTT	CASSDSENSPLHF
NA	TRBV9	TRBJ2-1	NA	TGTGCCAGCAGCGTAGGTAATAGTCACCACAATGAGCAGTTCTTC	CASSVGNSHHNEQFF
NA	TRBV2	TRBJ2-3	TRBD2	TGTGCCAGCAAGCGGGGGGTCACAGATACGCAGTATTTT	CASKRGVTDTQYF
few	TRBV7-9	TRBJ1-2	NA	TGTGCCAGCAGCTTAGACGACAGCGATAACTATGGCTACACCTTC	CASSLDDSDNYGYTF